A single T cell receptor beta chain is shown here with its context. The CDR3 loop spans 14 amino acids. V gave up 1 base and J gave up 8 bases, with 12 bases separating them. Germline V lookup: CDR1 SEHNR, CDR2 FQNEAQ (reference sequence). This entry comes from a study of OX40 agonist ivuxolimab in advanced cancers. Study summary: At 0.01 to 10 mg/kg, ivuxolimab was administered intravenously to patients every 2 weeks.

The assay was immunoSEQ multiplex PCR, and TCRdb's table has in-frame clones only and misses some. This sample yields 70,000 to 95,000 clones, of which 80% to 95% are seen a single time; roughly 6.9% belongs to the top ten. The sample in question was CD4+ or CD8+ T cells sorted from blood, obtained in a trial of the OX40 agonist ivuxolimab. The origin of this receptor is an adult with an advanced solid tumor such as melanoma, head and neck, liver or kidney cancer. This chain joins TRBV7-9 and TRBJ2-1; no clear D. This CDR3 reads CASSLGSAVDEQFF. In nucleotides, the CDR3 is TGTGCCAGCAGCTTAGGTAGTGCCGTGGATGAGCAGTTCTTC.